One and the same sample provided the 28 T cell receptor beta chains below, sequenced in a study of blood T cell repertoires in COVID-19. The table came from immunoSEQ multiplex PCR; TCRdb's copy has only in-frame clones and leaves some out. The profile shows approximately 25,000 clones, 70% to 90% of them singletons. The sequenced sample was peripheral blood. These receptors were collected from a woman in her seventies with COVID-19, enrolled during active disease.

The V and J genes are TRBV4-3 and TRBJ2-2, with TRBD2 identical over 10 bases. V shed 0 bases and J 2 bases; nucleotides not matched to a gene: 6. The CDR3 runs to 18 residues. Germline-derived CDR1 and CDR2 are LGHNA and YSLEER. Written as DNA, the CDR3 is TGCGCCAGCAGCCAAGAAAGACTAGCGGGCGCTAACACCGGGGAGCTGTTTTTT. This sequence encodes CASSQERLAGANTGELFF.

This chain uses TRBV7-9 with TRBJ1-2; TRBD1 agrees at 8 bases. The germline gives CDR1 SEHNR, CDR2 FQNEAQ (reference sequence). This CDR3 has 18 amino acids. The junction had 18 bases not matched to a gene; V was cut back by 4 bases and J by 5 bases. The CDR3 sequence: CASSYLGGQALKGYGYTF. As DNA, the CDR3 is TGTGCCAGCAGCTACCTGGGGGGACAGGCCCTCAAGGGTTATGGCTACACCTTC.

This clone was counted a few times. V gene TRBV7-9 combines with J gene TRBJ2-2; D may be TRBD1 (5 bases). The germline V and J ends were trimmed by 2 bases and 1 base, with 11 bases remaining between them. CDR3 length: 16 residues. Per the germline V gene, CDR1 is SEHNR and CDR2 is FQNEAQ (reference sequence). DNA of the CDR3: TGTGCCAGCAGCTTAATCGGCAGGGTGAACACCGGGGAGCTGTTTTTT. Residues: CASSLIGRVNTGELFF.

This clone was seen just once. The DNA of the CDR3 is TGTGCCAGCAGTACTAGACTGACTTACGAGCAGTACTTC. Translated: CASSTRLTYEQYF. The gene calls are TRBV12-3 or TRBV12-4 and TRBJ2-7, with a possible D match to TRBD2 (5 bases). CDR3 length equals 13 residues. The germline V and J ends were trimmed by 5 bases and 4 bases, with 12 bases remaining between them.

The sample holds a few counts of this clone. The V gene is TRBV15, the J gene TRBJ2-3; 7 bases match TRBD2. Looked up from germline, CDR1 is LNHNV and CDR2 is YYDKDF (reference sequence). The CDR3 sequence is 15 residues long. J was trimmed by 9 bases and V by 0 bases; bases with no gene match: 9. The CDR3 spells CATSRDQVAGGTQYF. The CDR3, as DNA: TGTGCCACCAGCAGAGATCAGGTAGCGGGCGGGACGCAGTATTTT.

The chain joins TRBV10-3 to TRBJ2-1, with 10 bases matching TRBD2. V lost 3 bases to trimming and J lost 7 bases; unmatched junction nucleotides: 6. The CDR3 runs to 15 residues. Germline V gene data show CDR1 as ENHRY and CDR2 as SYGVKD. CDR3 in DNA: TGTGCCATCAGTGACAGCGGGGGGGCTCAAAATGAGCAGTTCTTC. It yields the protein CAISDSGGAQNEQFF.

The table lists this clone with a count of one. The chain uses TRBV19 and TRBJ1-3, with a possible D match to TRBD1 (6 bases). This CDR3 region has 16 residues. Deletions cut 5 bases from V and 1 base from J, with 15 bases between. Germline V gene lookup returns CDR1 LNHDA and CDR2 SQIVND (reference sequence). CDR3 nucleotide sequence: TGTGCCAGTAGTGGCCCTCGGACAGCGTCTGGAAACACCATATATTTT. Protein sequence: CASSGPRTASGNTIYF.

The chain joins TRBV19 to TRBJ2-1; a weak D match, TRBD1 (5 bases). CDR3 size: 15 residues. V was shortened by 6 bases and J by 1 base, with 13 bases between the two germline ends. Germline V gives CDR1 LNHDA, CDR2 SQIVND (reference sequence). CDR3 in DNA: TGTGCCAGTAGGCCGCAGGGTGGATCCTACAATGAGCAGTTCTTC. It translates to CASRPQGGSYNEQFF.

V gene TRBV2 combines with J gene TRBJ1-2, with D tentatively TRBD1 (5 bases). This CDR3 is built from 13 residues. The germline V gene encodes CDR1 SNHLY and CDR2 FYNNEI. V lost 6 bases and J 8 bases, leaving 16 bases between the germline ends. The CDR3 DNA sequence: TGTGCCAGCAGAGGCCGGGGACTATCGGGCTACACCTTC. Encoded protein: CASRGRGLSGYTF.

The CDR3 region is CAISESGVALGTEAFF. As DNA, the CDR3 is TGTGCCATCAGTGAGTCGGGAGTAGCCCTAGGCACTGAAGCTTTCTTT. The V call is TRBV10-3, the J call TRBJ1-1; D not resolved. This CDR3 spans 16 amino acids. Germline CDR1 and CDR2: ENHRY and SYGVKD. V lost 0 bases and J 4 bases, leaving 15 bases between the germline ends.

The chain joins TRBV6-5 to TRBJ1-4; 8 nucleotides match TRBD1. The ends lost 6 bases at V and 3 bases at J; junction bases unmatched: 0. This CDR3 region has 13 residues. CDR1 MNHEY and CDR2 SVGAGI come from the germline V gene. The CDR3 is CASSRGPNEKLFF. In nucleotides, the CDR3 is TGTGCCAGCAGCAGGGGGCCTAATGAAAAACTGTTTTTT.

This clone was recorded only once. V and J are TRBV5-4 and TRBJ2-4, with a weak D call TRBD2 (6 bases). CDR1 SGHNT and CDR2 YYREEE come from the germline V gene (reference sequence). Trimming pared 4 bases from V and 16 bases from J, leaving 21 bases between. CDR3 length: 13 residues. As DNA, the CDR3 is TGTGCCAGCAGCCCAAGCGGGTCGCTAGCATTCTACTTC. Protein sequence: CASSPSGSLAFYF.

This chain uses TRBV12-5 with TRBJ2-3; D perhaps matches TRBD1 (6 bases). The CDR3 runs to 15 residues. Germline V CDR1 and CDR2: LGHNT, FRNRAP. V dropped 7 bases and J dropped 4 bases, with 18 bases sitting between them. The CDR3 is CASAVGAGVADTQYF. DNA for the CDR3: TGTGCTAGTGCCGTCGGGGCAGGGGTCGCAGATACGCAGTATTTT. Complete variable domain (other parts from reference TRBV12-5 and TRBJ2-3): DARVTQTPRHKVTEMGQEVTMRCQPILGHNTVFWYRQTMMQGLELLAYFRNRAPLDDSGMPKDRFSAEMPDATLATLKIQPSEPRDSAVYFCASAVGAGVADTQYFGPGTRLTVL.

This clone was detected only once. The V gene is TRBV11-2, the J gene TRBJ1-3; TRBD1 is a possible D gene (6 bases). The germline V gene has CDR1 SGHAT and CDR2 FQNNGV. V lost 4 bases and J lost 3, with 13 bases in between. This CDR3 has 15 residues. The CDR3 bases are TGTGCCAGCAGCTACGCGGGGGCTAGTGGAAACACCATATATTTT. Translation: CASSYAGASGNTIYF.

The gene calls are TRBV10-3 and TRBJ2-7, with 10 bases identical to TRBD1. Losses at the gene ends were 6 bases for V and 3 bases for J; bases not matched to a gene: 11. CDR1 ENHRY and CDR2 SYGVKD come from the germline V gene. The CDR3 extends over 16 amino acids. The CDR3 coding sequence is TGTGCCATCAGAGGGGCCGGGACAGGGGCCGTCTACGAGCAGTACTTC. It is translated as CAIRGAGTGAVYEQYF.

This clone was observed once. CDR3 region: CASSLVSRAGANVLTF. DNA of the CDR3: TGTGCCAGCAGCTTGGTTAGCCGGGCTGGGGCCAACGTCCTGACTTTC. The chain links TRBV5-6 to TRBJ2-6; no definite D call. Germline V lookup: CDR1 SGHDT, CDR2 YYEEEE. The V and J ends lost 0 bases and 2 bases respectively, with 9 bases between them. This CDR3 has 16 amino acids. Full variable domain (missing parts from reference TRBV5-6 and TRBJ2-6): DAGVTQSPTHLIKTRGQQVTLRCSPKSGHDTVSWYQQALGQGPQFIFQYYEEEERQRGNFPDRFSGHQFPNYSSELNVNALLLGDSALYLCASSLVSRAGANVLTFGAGSRLTVL.

This clone turned up a few times. The chain recombines TRBV7-6 with TRBJ2-2; perhaps TRBD2 as D (6 bases). Germline loops: CDR1 SGHVS, CDR2 FNYEAQ. Trimming shortened V by 1 base and J by 7 bases, and 13 bases separated the two germline ends. The CDR3 runs to 15 residues. DNA of the CDR3: TGTGCCAGCAGCTTAGACGGGGGAGCTGGCGGGGAGCTGTTTTTT. It codes for CASSLDGGAGGELFF.

This chain joins TRBV9 and TRBJ1-1; D is perhaps TRBD1 (5 bases). The CDR3 extends over 15 amino acids. Germline CDR1 is SGDLS and CDR2 is YYNGEE. V shed 4 bases and J shed 0 bases, with 13 bases lying between them. This CDR3 is CASSPSGTLNTEAFF. The CDR3 region has the DNA TGTGCCAGCAGCCCCTCCGGGACTTTGAACACTGAAGCTTTCTTT.

The J gene is TRBJ2-7, the V gene TRBV2, with 7 bases aligning to TRBD1. The ends lost 6 bases at V and 3 bases at J; junction bases unmatched: 2. This CDR3 has 12 amino acids. From germline, CDR1 is SNHLY and CDR2 FYNNEI. DNA for the CDR3: TGTGCCAGCAGCGGGACAGTCTACGAGCAGTACGTC. This codes for CASSGTVYEQYV.

CDR3 coding DNA: TGTGCCAGCAGTAATAGCCTCGGGCAGTACTTC. This encodes CASSNSLGQYF. This rearrangement joins TRBV6-2 or TRBV6-3 to TRBJ2-7, with D unclear. Germline V gene sequence: CDR1 MNHEY, CDR2 SVGEGT. V was trimmed by 5 bases and J by 9 bases, leaving 11 bases between them. The CDR3 runs 11 residues.

DNA of the CDR3: TGTGCCAGCAACTCCGGGACAGGAGATTCACCCCTCCACTTT. Amino acid sequence: CASNSGTGDSPLHF. The V call is TRBV9, the J call TRBJ1-6; 8 bases are shared with TRBD1. The CDR3 length is 14 residues. V was clipped by 6 bases and J by 8 bases; unmatched bases: 7. Germline assignment: CDR1 SGDLS and CDR2 YYNGEE.

The chain recombines TRBV6-2 or TRBV6-3 with TRBJ2-1; 7 bases fit TRBD1. The CDR3 consists of 15 residues. Germline-derived CDR1 and CDR2 are MNHEY and SVGEGT. Losses at the gene ends were 6 bases for V and 4 bases for J; bases not matched to a gene: 9. The CDR3: CASSRLGGAYNEQFF. CDR3 bases: TGTGCCAGCAGCCGTTTAGGGGGCGCTTACAATGAGCAGTTCTTC.

The chain recombines TRBV12-3 or TRBV12-4 with TRBJ2-7; D perhaps matches TRBD2 (5 bases). The length of the CDR3 is 13 residues. The V end was cut by 5 bases, the J end by 5 bases, with 13 bases between. In DNA, the CDR3 is TGTGCCAGCAGTCTAACTCGGGGAAACGAGCAGTACTTC. Translation gives CASSLTRGNEQYF.

The gene calls are TRBV19 and TRBJ2-3; TRBD2 matches 10 bases. CDR3 size: 17 residues. Germline-derived CDR1 and CDR2 are LNHDA and SQIVND (reference sequence). The V segment lost 3 bases and the J segment 4 bases; nucleotides outside the gene matches: 10. The DNA for the CDR3 is TGTGCCAGTAGTATGCCCCGGGGTCTAGCGGGGGCAGATACGCAGTATTTT. This gives the protein CASSMPRGLAGADTQYF.

This chain links TRBV5-1 with TRBJ2-7; 7 bases are shared with TRBD1. The CDR3 spans 12 residues. The V gene's germline CDR1 is SGHRS and CDR2 YFSETQ. V was pared by 7 bases and J by 2 bases, with 3 bases of the junction left unmatched. This CDR3 reads CASGDSPYEQYF. In DNA, the CDR3 is TGCGCCAGCGGGGACAGTCCCTACGAGCAGTACTTC.

V and J are TRBV6-2 or TRBV6-3 and TRBJ2-1, with 8 positions matching TRBD2. The V gene's germline CDR1 is MNHEY and CDR2 SVGEGT. This CDR3 is built from 17 residues. The trim removed 4 bases at V and 3 bases at J, leaving 11 bases unmatched. The DNA of the CDR3 is TGTGCCAGCAGTTCCTCTCCAAGCGGGAGCCGCTACAATGAGCAGTTCTTC. Protein: CASSSSPSGSRYNEQFF.

A single count supports this clone. The rearrangement joins TRBV19 to TRBJ1-6; 9 bases line up with TRBD1. Per germline, CDR1 LNHDA and CDR2 SQIVND (reference sequence). The trim removed 7 bases at V and 7 bases at J, leaving 8 bases unmatched. This CDR3 region has 15 residues. The CDR3 region is CASNKGGQGNSPLHF. For the CDR3, the DNA is TGTGCCAGTAACAAGGGGGGACAGGGCAATTCACCCCTCCACTTT.

The chain carries TRBV19 and TRBJ1-1; TRBD1 might be the D (5 bases). Trimming shortened V by 5 bases and J by 7 bases, and 14 bases separated the two germline ends. This CDR3 has 13 residues. In germline, CDR1 is LNHDA, CDR2 SQIVND (reference sequence). In DNA form, the CDR3 reads TGTGCCAGTAGTTTCTCCCGGGGGGGTGAAGCTTTCTTT. Translating gives CASSFSRGGEAFF.